The next 18 T cell receptor beta chains were all read from a single sample in a study of cytomegalovirus exposure and HLA in healthy donors. PCR was performed using 60 Vbeta and 13 Jbeta primers. Method: immunoSEQ multiplex PCR; TCRdb's copy keeps in-frame clones and lacks some. The table shows 99,000 or so clones, with around three quarters occurring only once. What was sequenced was PBMCs. The source of these receptors is a woman younger than 30 in good health and CMV-seropositive.

This clone has only one observation. V usage is TRBV2 and J usage is TRBJ1-1; TRBD1 matches 7 bases. This CDR3 comprises 15 residues. Trimming cost V 6 bases and J 0 bases; bases outside gene matches: 7. Germline V gives CDR1 SNHLY, CDR2 FYNNEI. This CDR3 is CASSLPTGLNTEAFF. In DNA form, the CDR3 reads TGTGCCAGCAGCCTACCGACAGGGTTGAACACTGAAGCTTTCTTT.

The chain joins TRBV5-1 to TRBJ2-3; 8 bases fit TRBD2. There are 17 residues in the CDR3. J lost 2 bases, V lost 0 bases, and 8 bases had no gene match. Germline CDR1 is SGHRS and CDR2 is YFSETQ. The CDR3 DNA is TGCGCCAGCAGCTTGGAGGGTGCGGGAGGCCACACAGATACGCAGTATTTT. Its protein product is CASSLEGAGGHTDTQYF.

The rearrangement joins TRBV5-1 to TRBJ1-1, with D perhaps TRBD1 (6 bases). Per germline, CDR1 SGHRS and CDR2 YFSETQ. Trimming left V 4 bases short and J 5 bases short, with 12 bases between. The CDR3 consists of 13 residues. This CDR3 is CASSRWTETEAFF. The CDR3 DNA is TGCGCCAGCAGCAGGTGGACAGAGACTGAAGCTTTCTTT.

The chain links TRBV9 to TRBJ2-1; 14 nucleotides agree with TRBD2. J gave up 8 bases and V 3 bases, and 10 bases lay outside the gene matches. There are 17 residues in the CDR3. CDR1 and CDR2 (germline): SGDLS, YYNGEE. The CDR3 loop reads CASSGGTSGRIPHEQFF. CDR3 sequence (DNA): TGTGCCAGCAGCGGGGGGACTAGCGGGAGAATTCCGCATGAGCAGTTCTTC.

This rearrangement joins TRBV10-3 to TRBJ1-6, with TRBD1 identical over 7 bases. The CDR3 is 14 amino acids. Germline V gene data show CDR1 as ENHRY and CDR2 as SYGVKD. V trimming: 8 bases; J trimming: 7 bases; junction bases outside the gene matches: 8. The CDR3 spells CAISGGTENSPLHF. The CDR3 DNA is TGTGCCATCTCGGGGGGGACAGAGAATTCACCCCTCCACTTT.

The chain has TRBV9 and TRBJ1-2, with 9 bases identical to TRBD1. Trimming removed 3 bases from V and 8 bases from J; junction bases left unmatched: 8. The CDR3 is made up of 14 amino acids. Per germline, CDR1 SGDLS and CDR2 YYNGEE. DNA of the CDR3: TGTGCCAGCAGCGGGGTAGGACAGGGGCGAGGCTACACCTTC. This codes for CASSGVGQGRGYTF.

The genes are TRBV5-8 and TRBJ1-2; 9 bases are a match to TRBD1. This CDR3 contains 14 residues. V was pared by 0 bases and J by 5 bases, with 2 bases of the junction left unmatched. Looked up from germline, CDR1 is SGHTS and CDR2 is YDEGEE. Here the CDR3 reads CASSLGTGDYGYTF. The CDR3 bases are TGTGCCAGCAGCTTGGGGACAGGGGATTATGGCTACACCTTC. The full variable domain, its missing parts supplied by reference TRBV5-8 and TRBJ1-2, is EAGVTQSPTHLIKTRGQQATLRCSPISGHTSVYWYQQALGLGLQFLLWYDEGEERNRGNFPPRFSGRQFPNYSSELNVNALELEDSALYLCASSLGTGDYGYTFGSGTRLTVV.

As for this clone: This specimen includes other DNA sequences encoding the same CDR3. J is TRBJ2-5 and V is TRBV9, with 8 bases fitting TRBD2. The CDR3 has 14 residues. CDR1 SGDLS and CDR2 YYNGEE come from the germline V gene. V dropped 0 bases and J dropped 5; count of bases not matched to a gene: 3. DNA of the CDR3: TGTGCCAGCAGCGTAGGGTCGGGAGGGGAGACCCAGTACTTC. Its protein product is CASSVGSGGETQYF.

The chain joins TRBV2 to TRBJ1-2; 9 bases are shared with TRBD1. The germline gives CDR1 SNHLY, CDR2 FYNNEI. The J segment lost 3 bases and the V segment lost 7 bases, leaving 6 bases of the junction unmatched. The CDR3 has 14 amino acids. CDR3 sequence: CASITTGGDYGYTF. CDR3 sequence (DNA): TGTGCCAGCATTACGACAGGGGGTGACTATGGCTACACCTTC. Full variable domain (remainder filled in from reference TRBV2 and TRBJ1-2): EPEVTQTPSHQVTQMGQEVILRCVPISNHLYFYWYRQILGQKVEFLVSFYNNEISEKSEIFDDQFSVERPDGSNFTLKIRSTKLEDSAMYFCASITTGGDYGYTFGSGTRLTVV.

The chain is built from TRBV27 and TRBJ2-5; 9 bases line up with TRBD2. The CDR3 loop spans 16 amino acids. After removal of 5 bases from V and 5 bases from J, the junction contained 12 bases not matched to a gene. In germline, CDR1 is MNHEY, CDR2 SMNVEV (reference sequence). The CDR3 loop reads CASSPDLSGSAETQYF. DNA for the CDR3: TGTGCCAGCAGTCCGGACCTTAGCGGGAGCGCGGAGACCCAGTACTTC.

The CDR3 nucleotides read TGTGCCAGCAGTCCCTCCCGGGGGACAGGGAGAGACGAGCAGTACTTC. Amino acid sequence: CASSPSRGTGRDEQYF. The rearrangement links TRBV28 to TRBJ2-7; 9 bases line up with TRBD1. The CDR3 length is 16 residues. The ends lost 5 bases at V and 5 bases at J; junction bases unmatched: 13. Germline lookup yields CDR1 MDHEN and CDR2 SYDVKM.

Details on this clone: The sample holds other DNA sequences that translate to the same CDR3. V gene TRBV4-1 combines with J gene TRBJ2-3, with TRBD1 matching over 8 bases. V trimming: 1 base; J trimming: 0 bases; junction bases outside the gene matches: 0. The CDR3 loop spans 15 amino acids. The germline V gene has CDR1 MGHRA and CDR2 YSYEKL. CDR3 nucleotide sequence: TGCGCCAGCAGCCAAGGACAGGGGAGCACAGATACGCAGTATTTT. Translated, it gives CASSQGQGSTDTQYF.

This sequence joins TRBV7-8 and TRBJ2-1; 7 bases agree with TRBD2. The CDR3 loop spans 15 amino acids. Germline V gene sequence: CDR1 SGHVS, CDR2 FQNEAQ. V lost 5 bases and J lost 4; bases outside the gene matches: 8. As DNA, the CDR3 is TGTGCCAGCAGCCTAAGACTAGCCGAGTACAATGAGCAGTTCTTC. Protein sequence: CASSLRLAEYNEQFF.

The gene calls are TRBV28 and TRBJ1-2; TRBD1 is a possible D gene (6 bases). Trimming pared 2 bases from V and 7 bases from J, leaving 14 bases between. CDR3 length equals 14 residues. The germline gives CDR1 MDHEN, CDR2 SYDVKM. This chain's CDR3 is CASSLLSGAGGYTF. As DNA, the CDR3 is TGTGCCAGCAGTTTACTGTCAGGGGCAGGTGGCTACACCTTC.

The chain employs TRBV6-5 and TRBJ2-2; 8 bases map to TRBD1. V lost 10 bases to trimming and J lost 3 bases; unmatched junction nucleotides: 7. This CDR3 contains 14 residues. Per the germline V gene, CDR1 is MNHEY and CDR2 is SVGAGI. This CDR3 is CATTGGVDTGELFF. CDR3 DNA: TGTGCCACTACAGGGGGTGTGGACACCGGGGAGCTGTTTTTT.

This clone was seen only once. The rearrangement links TRBV7-8 to TRBJ2-7; 7 positions agree with TRBD1. Germline-derived CDR1 and CDR2 are SGHVS and FQNEAQ. The CDR3 contains 15 residues. V shed 5 bases and J 0 bases; nucleotides not matched to a gene: 7. CDR3 bases: TGTGCCAGCAGCAAGGGACAGAAAAGCTCCTACGAGCAGTACTTC. It translates to CASSKGQKSSYEQYF.

This chain joins TRBV30 and TRBJ2-4, with D possibly being TRBD1 (6 bases). The germline gives CDR1 GTSNPN, CDR2 SVGIG (reference sequence). The germline V and J ends were trimmed by 1 base and 4 bases, with 8 bases remaining between them. The CDR3 is 13 amino acids. The CDR3 bases are TGTGCCTGGAGTGCGCAGGGGAAAAACATTCAGTACTTC. Translated: CAWSAQGKNIQYF.

The V gene is TRBV29-1, the J gene TRBJ1-1; D ambiguous. Trimming took 8 bases from V and 0 from J, leaving 13 bases between them. The CDR3 runs 13 residues. In germline, CDR1 is SQVTM, CDR2 ANQGSEA. In nucleotides, the CDR3 is TGCAGCACTAAATGGAAAATGAACACTGAAGCTTTCTTT. It is translated as CSTKWKMNTEAFF. Full variable domain (rest looked up from reference TRBV29-1 and TRBJ1-1): SAVISQKPSRDICQRGTSLTIQCQVDSQVTMMFWYRQQPGQSLTLIATANQGSEATYESGFVIDKFPISRPNLTFSTLTVSNMSPEDSSIYLCSTKWKMNTEAFFGQGTRLTVV.